This entry concerns a single T cell receptor (beta chain). MiXCR, run by TCRdb on the 5' RACE reads, gives a single entry per CDR3 protein. The table includes around 590,000 distinct CDR3 sequences, approximately 13% detected once. Trimming stripped 4 bases from V and 3 bases from J, with 11 bases between. Germline V gene lookup returns CDR1 SGHRS and CDR2 YFSETQ. The CDR3 consists of 13 residues. The data were taken from a study of T cells after yellow fever vaccination. This receptor was identified in a man aged 25-45 years who received the YFV17D yellow fever vaccine. The source material was PBMCs, sampled on the day of the yellow fever booster vaccination. The chain joins TRBV5-1 to TRBJ2-7, with D possibly matching TRBD1 (5 bases). In DNA, the CDR3 is TGCGCCAGCAGCCCGACAGAGTACTACGAGCAGTACTTC. Translation gives CASSPTEYYEQYF.